The TCR beta chain described here comes from a study of shared clonotypes between healthy human individuals. General study findings and limits: Only blood was sampled, and tissue TCR repertoires likely differ from blood ones.

Unsorted PBMC samples were amplified in replicate PCRs containing 250 to 350 ng DNA, 30,000 to 35,000 T cell genomes. The method was immunoSEQ multiplex PCR; TCRdb's version includes in-frame clones alone and lacks a portion of them. The repertoire holds 450,000 to 600,000 clones, with around 79% as singletons. The germline CDR1 and CDR2 sequences are SGHRS and YFSETQ. The CDR3 loop spans 14 amino acids. V was pared by 2 bases and J by 4 bases, with 12 bases between. To note about this clone: The antigen remains unidentified.

The genes are TRBV5-1 and TRBJ1-1; D is possibly TRBD1 (5 bases). This clonotype was sampled from a woman between 35 and 50 years old in good health. Some clones in this sample may be carry-over from other donors' samples. Material: PBMCs. CDR3 DNA: TGCGCCAGCAGCTTCGAAATGAGGGGCACTGAAGCTTTCTTT. This gives the protein CASSFEMRGTEAFF. Full variable domain (remainder filled in from reference TRBV5-1 and TRBJ1-1): KAGVTQTPRYLIKTRGQQVTLSCSPISGHRSVSWYQQTPGQGLQFLFEYFSETQRNKGNFPGRFSGRQFSNSRSEMNVSTLELGDSALYLCASSFEMRGTEAFFGQGTRLTVV.